Below, 20 T cell receptor beta chains from the same sample are listed, as sequenced in a study of cytomegalovirus exposure and HLA in healthy donors. Researchers ran the PCR with 60 Vbeta and 13 Jbeta primers. TCRdb keeps only in-frame clones here, not all; method: immunoSEQ multiplex PCR. The data contain about 180,000 clones, 76% of them seen just once; the ten biggest clones take up 2% to 2.5%. The sample comprised PBMCs. Source of these receptors: a woman aged 25-40 years in good health and CMV-seropositive.

The chain links TRBV18 to TRBJ2-5; a possible D gene is TRBD2 (7 bases). Trimming took 3 bases from V and 5 from J, leaving 16 bases between them. Per the germline V gene, CDR1 is KGHSH and CDR2 is LQKENI. The CDR3 totals 15 residues. CDR3 amino acids: CASSPRAGAGETQYF. The DNA of the CDR3 is TGTGCCAGCTCACCGAGGGCGGGGGCTGGTGAGACCCAGTACTTC.

J is TRBJ1-6 and V is TRBV9; unclear D gene. The CDR3 length is 17 residues. CDR1 and CDR2 (germline): SGDLS, YYNGEE. V lost 0 bases and J lost 6, with 16 bases in between. The CDR3 nucleotides are TGTGCCAGCAGCGTAGCCCCCGGGGAGATAGTTAATTCACCCCTCCACTTT. Its translation is CASSVAPGEIVNSPLHF.

In nucleotides, the CDR3 is TGTGCCAGTAGTATTTCGGAGAATAGCAATCAGCCCCAGCATTTT. It yields the protein CASSISENSNQPQHF. The rearrangement links TRBV19 to TRBJ1-5, with D unclear. CDR3 length equals 15 residues. With 3 bases removed from V and 0 bases from J, the gap between germline ends came to 9 bases. Germline V gene sequence: CDR1 LNHDA, CDR2 SQIVND (reference sequence).

The V call is TRBV12-2, the J call TRBJ2-2; the DNA was not used to check the table's D call, TRBD2. TRBV12-2 is a pseudogene segment. This CDR3 comprises 13 residues. CDR3 region: CASRFGGTGELFF. CDR3 nucleotide sequence: TGTGCAAGTCGCTTCGGGGGCACCGGGGAGCTGTTTTTT.

This chain uses TRBV18 with TRBJ1-5, with unresolved D. This CDR3 has 14 residues. The germline gives CDR1 KGHSH, CDR2 LQKENI. Trimming took 6 bases from V and 1 from J, leaving 10 bases between them. The CDR3 bases are TGTGCCAGCTCTCCGGGTGTGAGCAATCAGCCCCAGCATTTT. Protein sequence: CASSPGVSNQPQHF.

This chain joins TRBV28 and TRBJ1-2, with TRBD1 matching over 9 bases. The germline CDR1 and CDR2 sequences are MDHEN and SYDVKM. The trim removed 3 bases at V and 4 bases at J, leaving 3 bases unmatched. The CDR3 runs to 14 residues. The CDR3 loop reads CASSLDRGLYGYTF. As DNA, the CDR3 is TGTGCCAGCAGTTTGGACAGGGGCCTCTATGGCTACACCTTC.

This rearrangement joins TRBV7-3 to TRBJ2-2; 7 bases line up with TRBD1. With V trimmed by 2 bases and J by 5 bases, 5 bases remained unmatched. The V gene's germline CDR1 is SGHTA and CDR2 FQGTGA. The CDR3 totals 15 residues. The DNA for the CDR3 is TGTGCCAGCAGCTTAGGACAGGCCGGGACCGGGGAGCTGTTTTTT. It yields the protein CASSLGQAGTGELFF.

The chain uses TRBV9 and TRBJ2-2, with TRBD2 matching over 10 bases. The CDR3 consists of 15 residues. Trimming removed 5 bases from V and 2 bases from J; junction bases left unmatched: 3. From germline, CDR1 is SGDLS and CDR2 YYNGEE. The CDR3 reads CASRLAGTNTGELFF. In nucleotides, the CDR3 is TGTGCCAGCAGACTAGCGGGGACCAACACCGGGGAGCTGTTTTTT.

The chain has TRBV28 and TRBJ2-5; D ambiguous. The V end lost 3 bases, the J end lost 2 bases, and 13 bases lay between the germline ends. Per germline, CDR1 MDHEN and CDR2 SYDVKM. This CDR3 has 15 residues. CDR3 in DNA: TGTGCCAGCAGTTTGGGCCTGACAAGACAAGAGACCCAGTACTTC. This codes for CASSLGLTRQETQYF.

This clone was recorded only once. The V and J genes are TRBV2 and TRBJ2-1; 14 bases are a match to TRBD2. The CDR3 spans 15 residues. CDR1 SNHLY and CDR2 FYNNEI come from the germline V gene. The trim removed 7 bases at V and 9 bases at J, leaving 8 bases unmatched. CDR3 in DNA: TGTGCCAGCACGACTAGCGGGGGGGCCGCCAGTGAGCAGTTCTTC. It encodes CASTTSGGAASEQFF.

This clone was detected a few times. CDR3 coding DNA: TGTGCCAGCAGCCTTTGGGGGGGGGCGGTAGACCTAAGTGAAAAACTGTTTTTT. This translates into CASSLWGGAVDLSEKLFF. The rearrangement links TRBV11-3 to TRBJ1-4; weak D call: TRBD1 (6 bases). Trimming removed 5 bases at V and 7 bases at J, with 26 bases between. The CDR3 has 18 residues. CDR1 is SGHNT and CDR2 is YENEEA in the germline V gene.

The table lists this clone with a count of one. The genes are TRBV27 and TRBJ1-5, with D possibly being TRBD1 (5 bases). Germline V CDR1 and CDR2: MNHEY, SMNVEV (reference sequence). The CDR3 length is 13 residues. V lost 6 bases, J lost 1 base, and 7 bases lay in between. This CDR3 is CASSRQSNQPQHF. CDR3 in DNA: TGTGCCAGCAGCCGACAGAGCAATCAGCCCCAGCATTTT.

J is TRBJ1-2 and V is TRBV2; D gene ambiguous. Trimming removed 2 bases at V and 5 bases at J, with 6 bases between. CDR1 and CDR2 from the germline V gene are SNHLY and FYNNEI. CDR3 size: 12 residues. DNA for the CDR3: TGTGCCAGCAGTGAACTACCATATGGCTACACCTTC. Residues: CASSELPYGYTF.

This chain connects TRBV15 to TRBJ2-5; no definite D call. Trimming cost V 6 bases and J 3 bases, with 11 bases left between them. Germline V gives CDR1 LNHNV, CDR2 YYDKDF (reference sequence). This CDR3 is built from 13 residues. CDR3 region: CATSPLREETQYF. CDR3 DNA: TGTGCCACCAGTCCCCTCCGAGAAGAGACCCAGTACTTC. Full variable domain (outside the CDR3, taken from reference TRBV15 and TRBJ2-5): DAMVIQNPRYQVTQFGKPVTLSCSQTLNHNVMYWYQQKSSQAPKLLFHYYDKDFNNEADTPDNFQSRRPNTSFCFLDIRSPGLGDTAMYLCATSPLREETQYFGPGTRLLVL.

The chain combines TRBV11-2 with TRBJ1-3; D might be TRBD1 (5 bases). V lost 0 bases to trimming and J lost 2 bases, with 11 bases between them. Germline CDR1 is SGHAT and CDR2 is FQNNGV. This CDR3 comprises 16 residues. CDR3 bases: TGTGCCAGCAGCTTAGATAGGGGTCCTACTGGAAACACCATATATTTT. Translated: CASSLDRGPTGNTIYF.

The rearrangement links TRBV30 to TRBJ1-2; 7 nucleotides align to TRBD1. Trimming took 4 bases from V and 6 from J; bases not matched to a gene: 5. The CDR3 sequence is 12 residues long. Germline V gene data show CDR1 as GTSNPN and CDR2 as SVGIG (reference sequence). CDR3 amino acids: CAWMEGANGYTF. DNA for the CDR3: TGTGCCTGGATGGAGGGGGCGAATGGCTACACCTTC.

CDR3 coding DNA: TGTGCCAGCAGCTTAGCGCAGGGGGCTAGATATGGCTACACCTTC. Its translation is CASSLAQGARYGYTF. V gene TRBV7-9 combines with J gene TRBJ1-2; 8 bases agree with TRBD1. The CDR3 runs 15 residues. The V gene's germline CDR1 is SEHNR and CDR2 FQNEAQ (reference sequence). V shed 0 bases and J 5 bases; nucleotides not matched to a gene: 5.

This chain connects TRBV12-2 to TRBJ2-7; no check of the table's D call, TRBD1, against the DNA was made. TRBV12-2 is deemed a pseudogene. The CDR3 has 16 amino acids. DNA of the CDR3: TGTGCAAGTCGCTTACCGAGGACAGGGGCCTCCTACGAGCAGTACTTC. It codes for CASRLPRTGASYEQYF.

The J gene is TRBJ2-7, the V gene TRBV18; tentative D call: TRBD1 (6 bases). This CDR3 contains 13 residues. Germline values: CDR1 KGHSH, CDR2 LQKENI. Trimming shortened V by 3 bases and J by 3 bases, and 9 bases separated the two germline ends. Here the CDR3 reads CASSPGANYEQYF. CDR3 nucleotides: TGTGCCAGCTCACCGGGGGCCAACTACGAGCAGTACTTC.

This chain links TRBV5-4 with TRBJ1-1; no reliable D call. The germline V gene encodes CDR1 SGHNT and CDR2 YYREEE (reference sequence). The CDR3 length is 11 residues. V lost 0 bases to trimming and J lost 8 bases, with 5 bases between them. The CDR3 region has the DNA TGTGCCAGCAGCTTGGGGGCAGAAGCTTTCTTT. This codes for CASSLGAEAFF.